This T cell receptor (beta chain) is from a study of T cell changes during pregnancy in multiple sclerosis. The CDR3 is 13 amino acids. V gave up 4 bases and J gave up 6 bases, with 10 bases separating them. Germline V gene data show CDR1 as MNHNY and CDR2 as SVGAGI (reference sequence). Clones were sequenced by immunoSEQ multiplex PCR, and TCRdb holds only the in-frame ones, with some missing. The sample yields more than 70,000 clones, 91% seen once. The chain joins TRBV6-6 to TRBJ2-1; TRBD2 might be the D (5 bases). Material: peripheral blood, obtained after pregnancy. The origin of this receptor is a female donor in good health, enrolled as a control in a pregnancy study. CDR3 in DNA: TGTGCCAGCAGTTCTGCTCGGGGCAATGAGCAGTTCTTC. Residues: CASSSARGNEQFF.